This T cell receptor (beta chain) stems from a study of CD8 T cells in Susac syndrome. Study-wide points: A relatively small number of individuals underwent TCR sequencing and HLA analysis.

The RNA input was about 0.5 to 1 ug, and it was reverse transcribed with random hexamers. MiXCR was run by TCRdb on the immunoSEQ multiplex PCR reads, yielding one entry per CDR3 protein. Among roughly 330,000 distinct CDR3 sequences listed, approximately 90% were seen once. Germline V gene data show CDR1 as MDHEN and CDR2 as SYDVKM. The V gene lost 5 bases and the J gene lost 4 bases, with 6 bases spanning the gap. The CDR3 has 12 amino acids. This clonotype was seen only a few times. Its antigen is unknown. V is TRBV28 and J is TRBJ1-3; D is ambiguous. Sequenced input: CD4+ T cells from PBMCs. The TCR sequence derives from a human donor with multiple sclerosis. CDR3 sequence: CASSVQGNTIYF. In DNA form, the CDR3 reads TGTGCCAGCAGTGTACAGGGAAACACCATATATTTT.